This T cell receptor (beta chain) was observed in a study of pediatric ulcerative colitis. In germline, CDR1 is LNHDA, CDR2 SQIVND (reference sequence). Deletions cut 5 bases from V and 0 bases from J, with 17 bases between. The CDR3 has 17 residues. Sequenced by immunoSEQ multiplex PCR; TCRdb stores in-frame clones only, minus some. The sample includes some 60,000 clones, over 65% seen only once; the top ten take 5.2%. Sequencing was done on a sample of blood. This receptor was identified in a boy aged 5-17 years with moderate ulcerative colitis. The chain employs TRBV19 and TRBJ1-5; D is perhaps TRBD1 (5 bases). This CDR3 is CASSWQGPPVSNQPQHF. The CDR3 DNA follows: TGTGCCAGTAGTTGGCAGGGCCCACCAGTTAGCAATCAGCCCCAGCATTTT.